This T cell receptor beta chain stems from a study of blood T cell repertoires in COVID-19. Overall study context: Samples came from the United States, Italy and Spain, spanning acute and convalescent COVID-19. PBMCs, B-cell-depleted T cells, or T cells provided the cDNA or gDNA that made up the material.

Germline V CDR1 and CDR2: MNHNS, SASEGT. The CDR3 is 16 amino acids. Trimming stripped 1 base from V and 3 bases from J, with 15 bases between. Original handling: Amplification of reference gene primers was used by the study to estimate nucleated cell counts. The repertoire was sequenced with immunoSEQ multiplex PCR; TCRdb's copy has only in-frame clones and lacks some. The V and J calls and clone size were taken over from that table, and D and trimming were inferred from the DNA. The data show 90,000 to 110,000 clones, over 60% seen once. The chain recombines TRBV6-1 with TRBJ1-2; maybe TRBD1 (6 bases). The receptor was isolated from a human donor in a cohort sampled during active or convalescent COVID-19. Sequencing used peripheral blood. The CDR3: CASSEEVGGYYYGYTF. The CDR3 nucleotides read TGTGCCAGCAGTGAAGAAGTAGGGGGATATTACTATGGCTACACCTTC.